This is a list of T cell receptor beta chains from one sample in a study of blood T cell repertoires in COVID-19. TCRdb keeps only in-frame clones here, not all; method: immunoSEQ multiplex PCR. Of about 140,000 clones listed, 79% are singletons. Sample: peripheral blood. These receptors all come from a man in his fifties or sixties with acute or convalescent COVID-19. Each CDR3 is given with its conserved first and last residue. D genes are given only for firm matches. The size entry is marked missing in some rows and otherwise reads once, few, many or a size class.

NA	NA	TRBV5-6	TRBJ2-3	CASSFGADSDTQYF	TGTGCCAGCAGCTTCGGAGCGGATTCAGATACGCAGTATTTT
NA	NA	TRBV6-4	TRBJ2-1	CASSASASSYNEQFF	TGTGCCAGCAGTGCTAGCGCTAGCTCCTACAATGAGCAGTTCTTC
NA	NA	TRBV11-1	TRBJ1-3	CASSPTGTYALNTIYF	TGTGCCAGCAGCCCTACCGGGACTTACGCCTTAAACACCATATATTTT
TRBD2	NA	TRBV6-5	TRBJ2-7	CASKTSGALGEQYF	TGTGCCAGCAAGACTAGCGGGGCCTTGGGGGAGCAGTACTTC
NA	NA	TRBV6-6	TRBJ2-1	CASSYPGHEQFF	TGTGCCAGCAGTTACCCAGGCCATGAGCAGTTCTTC
NA	NA	TRBV5-6	TRBJ2-4	CASSNSRLDIQYF	TGTGCCAGCAGCAACAGTCGGTTGGACATTCAGTACTTC
TRBD1	NA	TRBV24-1	TRBJ2-5	CATSDPAGGGETQYF	TGTGCCACCAGTGACCCCGCAGGGGGCGGAGAGACCCAGTACTTC
NA	NA	TRBV6-2/TRBV6-3	TRBJ2-1	CASSYPLAGLYNEQFF	TGTGCCAGCAGTTACCCCCTGGCGGGGTTGTACAATGAGCAGTTCTTC
TRBD2	NA	TRBV2	TRBJ2-1	CASSLTSGRRNEQFF	TGTGCCAGCAGCCTGACTAGCGGGAGAAGGAATGAGCAGTTCTTC
NA	NA	TRBV7-2	TRBJ2-3	CASSPIAVFTDTQYF	TGTGCCAGCAGCCCCATAGCGGTTTTCACAGATACGCAGTATTTT
NA	many	TRBV3-1/TRBV3-2	TRBJ2-2	CASSLTMRTGELFF	TGTGCCAGCAGCCTGACTATGCGGACCGGGGAGCTGTTTTTT
NA	NA	TRBV18	TRBJ1-5	CASSPPGRQGNQPQHF	TGTGCCAGCTCACCACCGGGAAGACAGGGCAATCAGCCCCAGCATTTT
TRBD2	few	TRBV19	TRBJ2-1	CASRRAGANYNEQFF	TGTGCCAGTAGGAGAGCGGGGGCCAACTACAATGAGCAGTTCTTC
TRBD2	NA	TRBV11-1	TRBJ2-7	CASSNQGTSDYEQYF	TGTGCCAGCAGCAACCAAGGGACTAGCGACTACGAGCAGTACTTC
TRBD1	NA	TRBV5-1	TRBJ1-3	CASSPRQGVGNTIYF	TGCGCCAGCAGCCCTAGACAGGGGGTCGGAAACACCATATATTTT
NA	NA	TRBV5-4	TRBJ1-1	CASSLAGDTEAFF	TGTGCCAGCAGCTTGGCCGGAGACACTGAAGCTTTCTTT
NA	once	TRBV5-1	TRBJ2-5	CASSPQGVQETQYF	TGCGCCAGCAGCCCACAGGGCGTCCAAGAGACCCAGTACTTC
NA	NA	TRBV28	TRBJ2-1	CASSLSGVFPGNEQFF	TGTGCCAGCAGTTTATCCGGGGTCTTCCCGGGAAATGAGCAGTTCTTC
NA	NA	TRBV7-9	TRBJ2-1	CASSSPRSGVLEQFF	TGTGCCAGCAGCTCCCCTCGGTCGGGAGTATTAGAGCAGTTCTTC
TRBD1	NA	TRBV2	TRBJ2-1	CASGKGQPSYNEQFF	TGTGCCAGCGGCAAGGGACAGCCCAGCTACAATGAGCAGTTCTTC
NA	NA	TRBV18	TRBJ1-1	CASSPPTTVNTEAFF	TGTGCCAGCTCACCACCCACGACAGTGAACACTGAAGCTTTCTTT
NA	NA	TRBV5-5	TRBJ2-2	CASSPRGGGPGELFF	TGTGCCAGCAGCCCCAGGGGTGGGGGCCCCGGGGAGCTGTTTTTT
TRBD1	NA	TRBV28	TRBJ2-7	CASSLTDRAGEQYF	TGTGCCAGCAGTTTAACTGACAGGGCGGGCGAGCAGTACTTC
TRBD1	NA	TRBV9	TRBJ2-1	CASSVDAGQGVDEQFF	TGTGCCAGCAGCGTAGATGCGGGACAGGGTGTAGATGAGCAGTTCTTC
TRBD2	NA	TRBV6-5	TRBJ2-1	CASSGTSGRGEQFF	TGTGCCAGCAGCGGGACTAGCGGGAGGGGTGAGCAGTTCTTC
NA	NA	TRBV3-1/TRBV3-2	TRBJ1-3	CASSPSGNTIYF	TGTGCCAGCAGCCCATCAGGAAACACCATATATTTT
NA	NA	TRBV7-2	TRBJ2-5	CASSLSGRGETQYF	TGTGCCAGCAGCTTAAGCGGTCGGGGTGAGACCCAGTACTTC
TRBD1	NA	TRBV4-2	TRBJ1-5	CASSQDPGGESNQPQHF	TGTGCCAGCAGCCAAGATCCAGGGGGCGAATCTAATCAGCCCCAGCATTTT
NA	NA	TRBV6-1	TRBJ2-6	CASSDLGGSGANVLTF	TGTGCCAGCAGTGATTTAGGGGGTTCTGGGGCCAACGTCCTGACTTTC
NA	NA	TRBV7-2	TRBJ2-1	CASSWDIYNEQFF	TGTGCCAGCAGCTGGGACATCTACAATGAGCAGTTCTTC
TRBD1	NA	TRBV5-1	TRBJ2-1	CASSPTWTGYNEQFF	TGCGCCAGCAGCCCTACCTGGACAGGGTACAATGAGCAGTTCTTC
TRBD1	NA	TRBV30	TRBJ1-6	CAWSTGTAYNSPLHF	TGTGCCTGGAGTACCGGGACAGCTTATAATTCACCCCTCCACTTT
NA	few	TRBV7-8	TRBJ2-2	CASSFTSTGELFF	TGTGCCAGCAGCTTTACAAGTACCGGGGAGCTGTTTTTT
TRBD1	NA	TRBV15	TRBJ1-4	CATSRDGTGFEKLFF	TGTGCCACCAGCAGAGATGGGACAGGGTTTGAAAAACTGTTTTTT
TRBD1	NA	TRBV19	TRBJ1-4	CASNLGTVNNEKLFF	TGTGCCAGTAACCTGGGGACAGTTAATAATGAAAAACTGTTTTTT
NA	NA	TRBV7-2	TRBJ1-5	CASSFQGGQPQHF	TGTGCCAGCAGCTTTCAGGGTGGCCAGCCCCAGCATTTT